This paragraph covers one TCR beta chain sequence. Included were adult ileal or ileocolonic Crohn's patients indicated for ileocolonic resection. Losses at the gene ends were 1 base for V and 0 bases for J; bases not matched to a gene: 2. The CDR3 contains 15 residues. The germline gives CDR1 GTSNPN, CDR2 SVGIG (reference sequence). Sequenced by immunoSEQ multiplex PCR; TCRdb stores in-frame clones only, minus some. Of 5,500 to 8,500 clones in the sample, nearly 85% were seen once. The sample comes from a study of T cell repertoires in ileal Crohn's disease. Looking at the study overall: At surgery, 30% to 35% of patients smoked, with median disease duration approximately 8 years.

Sequenced: ileal tissue. The sequence was obtained from an adult with Crohn's disease. The chain carries TRBV30 and TRBJ1-5; 8 bases are shared with TRBD1. The CDR3 sequence: CAWSDQGASNQPQHF. The CDR3 nucleotides read TGTGCCTGGAGTGATCAGGGGGCTAGCAATCAGCCCCAGCATTTT.